A selection of T cell receptor beta chains follows, all from one sample in a study of OX40 agonist ivuxolimab in advanced cancers. Repertoires were generated with immunoSEQ multiplex PCR, while TCRdb's copy carries only in-frame clones and drops some. The sample holds over 75,000 clones; 92% are singletons and the top ten take 0.9% to 1.2%. The sequences come from CD4+ or CD8+ T cells sorted from blood, collected in a trial of the OX40 agonist ivuxolimab. The receptor set was obtained from an adult with an advanced solid tumor such as melanoma, head and neck, liver or kidney cancer. Both conserved end residues are part of each CDR3. The D gene is left open where the match is weak. Size is omitted from some rows. Given values are once, few, many or a class for expanded clones.

j_gene: TRBJ2-5; d_gene: TRBD2; abundance: -; v_gene: TRBV7-7; CDR3nt: TGTGCTAGCAGCCCGGGACTAGGGTTTGAGACCCAGTACTTC; CDR3aa: CASSPGLGFETQYF
j_gene: TRBJ2-5; d_gene: TRBD1; abundance: -; v_gene: TRBV7-8; CDR3nt: TGTGCCAGCAGCTTCTCAGGGGGTGAGACCCAGTACTTC; CDR3aa: CASSFSGGETQYF
j_gene: TRBJ2-7; d_gene: TRBD1; abundance: -; v_gene: TRBV2; CDR3nt: TGTGCCAGCAGTGAAGAGGGACAGGCTGTCTACGAGCAGTACTTC; CDR3aa: CASSEEGQAVYEQYF
j_gene: TRBJ2-3; d_gene: TRBD2; abundance: -; v_gene: TRBV7-2; CDR3nt: TGTGCCAGCAGCTTGACTAGCGGGAGATCAGATACGCAGTATTTT; CDR3aa: CASSLTSGRSDTQYF
j_gene: TRBJ1-1; d_gene: -; abundance: -; v_gene: TRBV29-1; CDR3nt: TGCAGCGTTGACGGAGGAACTGAAGCTTTCTTT; CDR3aa: CSVDGGTEAFF
j_gene: TRBJ2-1; d_gene: -; abundance: -; v_gene: TRBV5-4; CDR3nt: TGTGCCAGCAGCTTGGGTGGCGTCGGCGAGCAGTTCTTC; CDR3aa: CASSLGGVGEQFF
j_gene: TRBJ1-1; d_gene: -; abundance: -; v_gene: TRBV7-3; CDR3nt: TGTGCCAGCAGCTTAGGCCCAGGGGCAGAGACAGCTTTCTTT; CDR3aa: CASSLGPGAETAFF
j_gene: TRBJ1-5; d_gene: TRBD1; abundance: once; v_gene: TRBV9; CDR3nt: TGTGCCAGCAGCCTTCTCAACCGGGACAGCGCCTGTTATAGCAATCAGCCCCAGCATTTT; CDR3aa: CASSLLNRDSACYSNQPQHF
j_gene: TRBJ2-1; d_gene: TRBD2; abundance: -; v_gene: TRBV6-6; CDR3nt: TGTGCCAGCAGGGGCGGGAGGAATGAGCAGTTCTTC; CDR3aa: CASRGGRNEQFF
j_gene: TRBJ2-2; d_gene: -; abundance: once; v_gene: TRBV5-1; CDR3nt: TGCGCCAGCAGGACAAGCTACTTGAACACCGGGGAGCTGTTTTTT; CDR3aa: CASRTSYLNTGELFF
j_gene: TRBJ1-1; d_gene: TRBD1; abundance: -; v_gene: TRBV10-3; CDR3nt: TGTGCCATCAGTGAGAACAGGGGGAGTACTGAAGCTTTCTTT; CDR3aa: CAISENRGSTEAFF
j_gene: TRBJ2-2; d_gene: TRBD1; abundance: -; v_gene: TRBV5-4; CDR3nt: TGTGCCAGCAGCAGGGACAGGGGGCTAACCGGGGAGCTGTTTTTT; CDR3aa: CASSRDRGLTGELFF
j_gene: TRBJ2-7; d_gene: -; abundance: -; v_gene: TRBV10-1; CDR3nt: TGCGCCAGCAACTTCCCCGACAGGCCCCAATCCTACGAGCAGTACTTC; CDR3aa: CASNFPDRPQSYEQYF
j_gene: TRBJ1-1; d_gene: -; abundance: -; v_gene: TRBV5-6; CDR3nt: TGTGCCAGCAGCTTTTACACTGAAGCTTTCTTT; CDR3aa: CASSFYTEAFF
j_gene: TRBJ2-7; d_gene: -; abundance: -; v_gene: TRBV11-2; CDR3nt: TGTGCCAGCAGCTTAGGGACAGTACAATCCTACGAGCAGTACTTC; CDR3aa: CASSLGTVQSYEQYF
j_gene: TRBJ2-7; d_gene: TRBD2; abundance: -; v_gene: TRBV30; CDR3nt: TGTGCCTGGAGCAGACTAGCGGGATATAACGAGCAGTACTTC; CDR3aa: CAWSRLAGYNEQYF
j_gene: TRBJ2-6; d_gene: TRBD2; abundance: -; v_gene: TRBV27; CDR3nt: TGTGCCAGCAGTTTATTTGCGGGAGTAAACTCTGGGGCCAACGTCCTGACTTTC; CDR3aa: CASSLFAGVNSGANVLTF
j_gene: TRBJ1-2; d_gene: -; abundance: -; v_gene: TRBV28; CDR3nt: TGTGCCAGCACCGCGTTGACCCGGGGGGGCTACACCTTC; CDR3aa: CASTALTRGGYTF
j_gene: TRBJ2-1; d_gene: TRBD1; abundance: -; v_gene: TRBV7-9; CDR3nt: TGTGCCAGCAGCCTAACCGGGACAGGGGGTGTGAGCTCCTACAATGAGCAGTTCTTC; CDR3aa: CASSLTGTGGVSSYNEQFF
j_gene: TRBJ1-5; d_gene: TRBD1; abundance: -; v_gene: TRBV19; CDR3nt: TGTGCCAGTAGTGTCCTACAGGGGGACAGCAATCAGCCCCAGCATTTT; CDR3aa: CASSVLQGDSNQPQHF
j_gene: TRBJ2-5; d_gene: TRBD2; abundance: -; v_gene: TRBV10-2; CDR3nt: TGCGCCAGCAGTGAGTCCGGACTAGGGGTGGAGACCCAGTACTTC; CDR3aa: CASSESGLGVETQYF
j_gene: TRBJ2-2; d_gene: -; abundance: -; v_gene: TRBV7-2; CDR3nt: TGTGCCAGCAGCTTAGTAGCAACAGGGAACACCGGGGAGCTGTTTTTT; CDR3aa: CASSLVATGNTGELFF
j_gene: TRBJ2-7; d_gene: TRBD2; abundance: -; v_gene: TRBV5-1; CDR3nt: TGCGCCAGCAGACGGGGGGACGAGACCTACGAGCAGTACTTC; CDR3aa: CASRRGDETYEQYF
j_gene: TRBJ2-3; d_gene: TRBD2; abundance: -; v_gene: TRBV10-1; CDR3nt: TGCGCCAGCAGTCGGACTAGGCCAACAGATACGCAGTATTTT; CDR3aa: CASSRTRPTDTQYF
j_gene: TRBJ2-7; d_gene: TRBD1; abundance: -; v_gene: TRBV4-1; CDR3nt: TGCGCCAGCAGACATCCGGGACAGAACAACGAGCAGTACTTC; CDR3aa: CASRHPGQNNEQYF
j_gene: TRBJ2-1; d_gene: -; abundance: -; v_gene: TRBV5-4; CDR3nt: TGTGCCAGCAGCTGGTGGCTGGCTACCAGCTCCTACAATGAGCAGTTCTTC; CDR3aa: CASSWWLATSSYNEQFF
j_gene: TRBJ2-1; d_gene: -; abundance: -; v_gene: TRBV7-2; CDR3nt: TGTGCCAGCAGCCGGTATTCCTACAATGAGCAGTTCTTC; CDR3aa: CASSRYSYNEQFF
j_gene: TRBJ2-1; d_gene: TRBD1; abundance: -; v_gene: TRBV28; CDR3nt: TGTGCCAGCAGTTTTGCGGGGACAGGGTCCCCTAATGAGCAGTTCTTC; CDR3aa: CASSFAGTGSPNEQFF
j_gene: TRBJ2-5; d_gene: -; abundance: few; v_gene: TRBV10-1; CDR3nt: TGCGCCAGCAGTGATTCAGGGTCAGGACAAGAGACCCAGTACTTC; CDR3aa: CASSDSGSGQETQYF
j_gene: TRBJ1-6; d_gene: -; abundance: -; v_gene: TRBV30; CDR3nt: TGTGCCTGGAGTCTATACCAGGGTGGATCACCCCTCCACTTT; CDR3aa: CAWSLYQGGSPLHF
j_gene: TRBJ1-5; d_gene: -; abundance: -; v_gene: TRBV5-8; CDR3nt: TGTGCCAGCAAATTTTTTGGGGGGTCCTGGGAGTTGAGCAATCAGCCCCAGCATTTT; CDR3aa: CASKFFGGSWELSNQPQHF
j_gene: TRBJ1-1; d_gene: -; abundance: -; v_gene: TRBV10-3; CDR3nt: TGTGCCATCAGTGGAGGGGGGAACACTGAAGCTTTCTTT; CDR3aa: CAISGGGNTEAFF
j_gene: TRBJ2-2; d_gene: TRBD2; abundance: -; v_gene: TRBV28; CDR3nt: TGTGCCACCGCTAGCGGGGAAACCGGGGAGCTGTTTTTT; CDR3aa: CATASGETGELFF
j_gene: TRBJ2-2; d_gene: -; abundance: -; v_gene: TRBV9; CDR3nt: TGTGCCAGCAGCGTAGAAGGGGCGAACACCGGGGAGCTGTTTTTT; CDR3aa: CASSVEGANTGELFF
j_gene: TRBJ2-6; d_gene: TRBD1; abundance: -; v_gene: TRBV4-3; CDR3nt: TGCGCCACCTCAAGGACAGGGGCTATCTCTGGGGCCAACGTCCTGACTTTC; CDR3aa: CATSRTGAISGANVLTF
j_gene: TRBJ1-5; d_gene: -; abundance: -; v_gene: TRBV2; CDR3nt: TGTGCCAGCAGTGGGTTTGGCGGGGGTGGCCAGCCCCAGCATTTT; CDR3aa: CASSGFGGGGQPQHF
j_gene: TRBJ2-1; d_gene: TRBD2; abundance: -; v_gene: TRBV14; CDR3nt: TGTGCCAGCAGCCACACTAGCGGGAGTAGGAATGAGCAGTTCTTC; CDR3aa: CASSHTSGSRNEQFF
j_gene: TRBJ2-3; d_gene: TRBD1; abundance: -; v_gene: TRBV18; CDR3nt: TGTGCCAGCTCACCGAGACAGGGGGGGGATACGCAGTATTTT; CDR3aa: CASSPRQGGDTQYF
j_gene: TRBJ2-7; d_gene: -; abundance: -; v_gene: TRBV6-1; CDR3nt: TGTGCCAGCAGTGTCCCTAGTACTCTCCACGAGCAGTACTTC; CDR3aa: CASSVPSTLHEQYF
j_gene: TRBJ2-1; d_gene: TRBD2; abundance: -; v_gene: TRBV4-1; CDR3nt: TGCGCCAGCAGCCAAGCGACGGGAGCGGGAAACAATGAGCAGTTCTTC; CDR3aa: CASSQATGAGNNEQFF
j_gene: TRBJ2-5; d_gene: -; abundance: -; v_gene: TRBV2; CDR3nt: TGTGCCAGCAGTGCAGGGTGGAAGGAGACCCAGTACTTC; CDR3aa: CASSAGWKETQYF
j_gene: TRBJ1-2; d_gene: -; abundance: -; v_gene: TRBV2; CDR3nt: TGTGCCAGCAGTGACGCCGGCCTCGCTGGGGTAGGCTATGGCTACACCTTC; CDR3aa: CASSDAGLAGVGYGYTF
j_gene: TRBJ1-2; d_gene: -; abundance: -; v_gene: TRBV28; CDR3nt: TGTGCCAGCAGTTTCGGCAGGGAAGTTGGCTACACCTTC; CDR3aa: CASSFGREVGYTF
j_gene: TRBJ2-7; d_gene: -; abundance: -; v_gene: TRBV7-8; CDR3nt: TGTGCCAGCAGCCCGCGACTCGTCTCCTACGAGCAGTACTTC; CDR3aa: CASSPRLVSYEQYF
j_gene: TRBJ2-3; d_gene: TRBD1; abundance: -; v_gene: TRBV7-9; CDR3nt: TGTGCCAGCAGCCCCAGGGGACAGGGGTTTGATACGCAGTATTTT; CDR3aa: CASSPRGQGFDTQYF
j_gene: TRBJ2-6; d_gene: TRBD1; abundance: -; v_gene: TRBV7-2; CDR3nt: TGTGCCAGCAGCCCTGACAGGGCCCTCTCCGGGGCCAACGTCCTGACTTTC; CDR3aa: CASSPDRALSGANVLTF
j_gene: TRBJ2-7; d_gene: -; abundance: -; v_gene: TRBV19; CDR3nt: TGTGCCAGTAGTATGAGGGAGAACTCCTACGAGCAGTACTTC; CDR3aa: CASSMRENSYEQYF
j_gene: TRBJ2-2; d_gene: -; abundance: -; v_gene: TRBV5-1; CDR3nt: TGCGCCAGCAGCTCGGATACAGGCCCCGGGGAGCTGTTTTTT; CDR3aa: CASSSDTGPGELFF
j_gene: TRBJ2-7; d_gene: -; abundance: -; v_gene: TRBV27; CDR3nt: TGTGCCAGCAGTTTGGGTCCGGCGGCCTACGAGCAGTACTTC; CDR3aa: CASSLGPAAYEQYF
j_gene: TRBJ1-2; d_gene: TRBD1; abundance: once; v_gene: TRBV18; CDR3nt: TGTGCCACCAAAGACCGAACAGGGGGAGGTAGTAACTACACCTTC; CDR3aa: CATKDRTGGGSNYTF
j_gene: TRBJ1-4; d_gene: -; abundance: few; v_gene: TRBV7-9; CDR3nt: TGTGCCAGCAGCTTAGGGGGGCAGTTTAATGAAAAACTGTTTTTT; CDR3aa: CASSLGGQFNEKLFF
j_gene: TRBJ1-2; d_gene: TRBD1; abundance: -; v_gene: TRBV5-1; CDR3nt: TGCGCCAGCAGCCGCGGGGACAGCTCCAATTATGGCTACACCTTC; CDR3aa: CASSRGDSSNYGYTF
j_gene: TRBJ1-1; d_gene: TRBD1; abundance: -; v_gene: TRBV9; CDR3nt: TGTGCCAGCAGCGTAGAAACAGGGGGCTGGACTGGAGCTTTCTTT; CDR3aa: CASSVETGGWTGAFF
j_gene: TRBJ2-3; d_gene: -; abundance: once; v_gene: TRBV30; CDR3nt: TGTGCCTGGAGCCGGGACACCAACACAGATACGCAGTATTTT; CDR3aa: CAWSRDTNTDTQYF
j_gene: TRBJ2-7; d_gene: TRBD2; abundance: -; v_gene: TRBV11-3; CDR3nt: TGTGCCAGCGCTGGGGTAGCGGGAGTAAACGAGCAGTACTTC; CDR3aa: CASAGVAGVNEQYF
j_gene: TRBJ2-3; d_gene: TRBD2; abundance: -; v_gene: TRBV28; CDR3nt: TGTGCCAGCAGGGGCAGCGGGAGGGGCTATACGCAGTATTTT; CDR3aa: CASRGSGRGYTQYF
j_gene: TRBJ1-2; d_gene: -; abundance: -; v_gene: TRBV6-6; CDR3nt: TGTGCCAGCAGCCGCCGGCAGGAAAGGATCTTC; CDR3aa: CASSRRQERIF
j_gene: TRBJ2-1; d_gene: -; abundance: -; v_gene: TRBV5-1; CDR3nt: TGCGCCAGCAGCTTTGGCGGGAACAATGAGCAGTTCTTC; CDR3aa: CASSFGGNNEQFF
j_gene: TRBJ2-5; d_gene: TRBD2; abundance: -; v_gene: TRBV4-1; CDR3nt: TGCGCCAGCAGTCCAGGGACTAGCGTAGAAGAGACCCAGTACTTC; CDR3aa: CASSPGTSVEETQYF